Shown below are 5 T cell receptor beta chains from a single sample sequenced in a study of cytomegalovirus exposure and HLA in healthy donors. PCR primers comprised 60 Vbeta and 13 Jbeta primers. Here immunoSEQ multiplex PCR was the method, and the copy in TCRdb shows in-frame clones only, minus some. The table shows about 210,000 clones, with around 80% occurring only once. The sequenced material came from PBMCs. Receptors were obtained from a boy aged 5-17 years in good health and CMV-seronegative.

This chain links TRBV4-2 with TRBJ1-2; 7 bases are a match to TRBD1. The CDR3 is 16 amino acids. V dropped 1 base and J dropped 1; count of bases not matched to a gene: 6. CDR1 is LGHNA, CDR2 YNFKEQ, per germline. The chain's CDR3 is CASSQGRTGLNYGYTF. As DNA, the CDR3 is TGTGCCAGCAGCCAAGGCCGGACAGGACTTAACTATGGCTACACCTTC.

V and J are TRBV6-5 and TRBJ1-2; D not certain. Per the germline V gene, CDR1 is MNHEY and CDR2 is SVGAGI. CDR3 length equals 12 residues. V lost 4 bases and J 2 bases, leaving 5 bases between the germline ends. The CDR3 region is CASSFQNYGYTF. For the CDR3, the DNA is TGTGCCAGCAGTTTCCAGAACTATGGCTACACCTTC.

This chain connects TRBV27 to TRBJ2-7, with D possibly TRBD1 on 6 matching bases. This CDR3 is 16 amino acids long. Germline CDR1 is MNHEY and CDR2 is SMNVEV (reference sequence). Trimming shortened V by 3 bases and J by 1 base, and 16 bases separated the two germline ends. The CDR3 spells CASSLLSRTASYEQYF. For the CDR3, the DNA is TGTGCCAGCAGTTTGCTCTCCAGGACAGCTTCCTACGAGCAGTACTTC.

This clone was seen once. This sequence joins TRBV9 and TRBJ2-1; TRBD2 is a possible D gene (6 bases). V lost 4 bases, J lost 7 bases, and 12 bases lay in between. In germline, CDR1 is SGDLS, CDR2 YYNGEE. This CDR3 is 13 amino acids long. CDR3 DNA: TGTGCCAGCAGCTTGAGGCGGGGAAATGAGCAGTTCTTC. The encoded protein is CASSLRRGNEQFF.

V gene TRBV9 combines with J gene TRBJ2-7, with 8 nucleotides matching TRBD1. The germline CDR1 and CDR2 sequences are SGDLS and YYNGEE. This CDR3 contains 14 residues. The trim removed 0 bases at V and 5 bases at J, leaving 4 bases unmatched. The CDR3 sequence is CASSVAGQGHEQYF. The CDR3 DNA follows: TGTGCCAGCAGCGTAGCCGGACAGGGCCACGAGCAGTACTTC.